The rows below give T cell receptor beta chains drawn from one sample of a study of blood T cell repertoires in COVID-19. Profiling relied on immunoSEQ multiplex PCR, and the TCRdb table lists in-frame clones only, not all of them. Among 300,000 to 400,000 clones listed, 85% were seen once. Sequencing was performed on peripheral blood. These receptor sequences come from a human donor in a cohort sampled during active COVID-19. CDR3s include the opening cysteine and the closing phenylalanine or tryptophan. Each record gives: clone size, D gene, J gene, V gene, CDR3 DNA, CDR3 protein. The D gene is left open where the match is weak. Clone sizes are given selectively: once, few, many, or a class where the clone is expanded.

clone_size: NA
d_call: NA
j_call: TRBJ1-3
v_call: TRBV19
cdr3_nt: TGTGCCAGTAGTATTTCCGGGGGGCCTGGAAACACCATATATTTT
cdr3_aa: CASSISGGPGNTIYF

clone_size: NA
d_call: TRBD2
j_call: TRBJ2-3
v_call: TRBV12-5
cdr3_nt: TGTGCTAGTAGCCCCCTAGCGGGGGTCACAGATACGCAGTATTTT
cdr3_aa: CASSPLAGVTDTQYF

clone_size: NA
d_call: TRBD2
j_call: TRBJ2-5
v_call: TRBV2
cdr3_nt: TGTGCCAGCAGTGAAGGGACTAGCGGGGGGGCCGCGGAGACCCAGTACTTC
cdr3_aa: CASSEGTSGGAAETQYF

clone_size: NA
d_call: NA
j_call: TRBJ1-3
v_call: TRBV12-3/TRBV12-4
cdr3_nt: TGTGCCAGCAGTTTGGACAGACGAAACACCATATATTTT
cdr3_aa: CASSLDRRNTIYF

clone_size: NA
d_call: NA
j_call: TRBJ2-3
v_call: TRBV3-1/TRBV3-2
cdr3_nt: TGTGCCAGCAGCTACTACAGGGATTTGGATACGCAGTATTTT
cdr3_aa: CASSYYRDLDTQYF

clone_size: NA
d_call: TRBD1
j_call: TRBJ1-2
v_call: TRBV4-2
cdr3_nt: TGTGCCAGCAGCCACCCCCGAAGGGGACAGGGGCTTGGCTACACCTTC
cdr3_aa: CASSHPRRGQGLGYTF

clone_size: once
d_call: NA
j_call: TRBJ2-1
v_call: TRBV19
cdr3_nt: TGTGCCAGTAGTATTACGGACGGGGACAATGAGCAGTTCTTC
cdr3_aa: CASSITDGDNEQFF

clone_size: NA
d_call: TRBD1
j_call: TRBJ2-1
v_call: TRBV9
cdr3_nt: TGTGCCAGCAGCGGATACAGGGGCCGGCTTCATGAGCAGTTCTTC
cdr3_aa: CASSGYRGRLHEQFF

clone_size: NA
d_call: NA
j_call: TRBJ1-1
v_call: TRBV30
cdr3_nt: TGTGCCTGGAATCCGGGGAACACTGAAGCTTTCTTT
cdr3_aa: CAWNPGNTEAFF

clone_size: NA
d_call: TRBD2
j_call: TRBJ2-2
v_call: TRBV7-3
cdr3_nt: TGTGCCAGCAGCTTGGAGGGGAGGGCCGGGGAGCTGTTTTTT
cdr3_aa: CASSLEGRAGELFF

clone_size: NA
d_call: NA
j_call: TRBJ2-3
v_call: TRBV9
cdr3_nt: TGTGCCAGCAGCGTAGCTACAACGGTAGGGGCCGCAGATACGCAGTATTTT
cdr3_aa: CASSVATTVGAADTQYF

clone_size: NA
d_call: NA
j_call: TRBJ2-3
v_call: TRBV7-3
cdr3_nt: TGTGCCAGCAGCCCGACGGGCTGGCGGGCGACCACAGATACGCAGTATTTT
cdr3_aa: CASSPTGWRATTDTQYF

clone_size: NA
d_call: NA
j_call: TRBJ2-2
v_call: TRBV11-3
cdr3_nt: TGTGCCAGCAGCTTTAGCCCCGACCCCTTGAACACCGGGGAGCTGTTTTTT
cdr3_aa: CASSFSPDPLNTGELFF

clone_size: NA
d_call: NA
j_call: TRBJ1-5
v_call: TRBV4-2
cdr3_nt: TGTGCCAGCAGCCAAGAGAGGGGACACCATAGCAATCAGCCCCAGCATTTT
cdr3_aa: CASSQERGHHSNQPQHF

clone_size: NA
d_call: TRBD1
j_call: TRBJ2-3
v_call: TRBV7-9
cdr3_nt: TGTGCCAGCAGTTTCACAGGGGGCACAGATACGCAGTATTTT
cdr3_aa: CASSFTGGTDTQYF

clone_size: NA
d_call: TRBD1
j_call: TRBJ2-7
v_call: TRBV18
cdr3_nt: TGTGCCAGCTCACCGGACAGGCGCGAGCAGTACTTC
cdr3_aa: CASSPDRREQYF

clone_size: NA
d_call: TRBD2
j_call: TRBJ2-3
v_call: TRBV11-2
cdr3_nt: TGTGCCAGCAGCTTAGATCGGGGGGGGGCAAGCACAGATACGCAGTATTTT
cdr3_aa: CASSLDRGGASTDTQYF

clone_size: few
d_call: TRBD1
j_call: TRBJ1-1
v_call: TRBV7-8
cdr3_nt: TGTGCCAGCAGCTTCGGGACAGGGGAGAACACTGAAGCTTTCTTT
cdr3_aa: CASSFGTGENTEAFF

clone_size: once
d_call: TRBD1
j_call: TRBJ1-2
v_call: TRBV12-5
cdr3_nt: TGTGCTAGTGGTTTGGTACTCCCGGGACAGGAATATGGCTACACCTTC
cdr3_aa: CASGLVLPGQEYGYTF

clone_size: NA
d_call: TRBD1
j_call: TRBJ1-4
v_call: TRBV6-4
cdr3_nt: TGTGCCAGCAGAGCAGACAGGGGAGAGAAGGCAACTAATGAAAAACTGTTTTTT
cdr3_aa: CASRADRGEKATNEKLFF

clone_size: NA
d_call: NA
j_call: TRBJ2-2
v_call: TRBV2
cdr3_nt: TGTGCCAGCAGTGAAGCGCCTACAGGCGTGCTGTTTTTT
cdr3_aa: CASSEAPTGVLFF

clone_size: NA
d_call: NA
j_call: TRBJ2-3
v_call: TRBV2
cdr3_nt: TGTGCCAGCAGCCGGGTCACAGATACGCAGTATTTT
cdr3_aa: CASSRVTDTQYF

clone_size: NA
d_call: NA
j_call: TRBJ1-2
v_call: TRBV27
cdr3_nt: TGTGCCAGCCGTTTAAGAGACGGGGGCTACACCTTC
cdr3_aa: CASRLRDGGYTF

clone_size: NA
d_call: NA
j_call: TRBJ2-2
v_call: TRBV10-2
cdr3_nt: TGCGCCAGCAGTGACTACCGGAACACCGGGGAGCTGTTTTTT
cdr3_aa: CASSDYRNTGELFF

clone_size: NA
d_call: TRBD1
j_call: TRBJ1-1
v_call: TRBV5-6
cdr3_nt: TGTGCCAGCAGTAGGGGACAGGGGGCGCCGACTGAAGCTTTCTTT
cdr3_aa: CASSRGQGAPTEAFF

clone_size: NA
d_call: NA
j_call: TRBJ2-5
v_call: TRBV7-3
cdr3_nt: TGTGCCAGCACCCGGCGAGGTAGGGAGACCCAGTACTTC
cdr3_aa: CASTRRGRETQYF

clone_size: NA
d_call: TRBD1
j_call: TRBJ1-2
v_call: TRBV5-1
cdr3_nt: TGCGCCAGCAGCTTGGATGGACAGGGGAACTATGGCTACACCTTC
cdr3_aa: CASSLDGQGNYGYTF

clone_size: NA
d_call: NA
j_call: TRBJ2-7
v_call: TRBV7-2
cdr3_nt: TGTGCCAGCAGCTTAGGTTACTTTTCCTACGAGCAGTACTTC
cdr3_aa: CASSLGYFSYEQYF